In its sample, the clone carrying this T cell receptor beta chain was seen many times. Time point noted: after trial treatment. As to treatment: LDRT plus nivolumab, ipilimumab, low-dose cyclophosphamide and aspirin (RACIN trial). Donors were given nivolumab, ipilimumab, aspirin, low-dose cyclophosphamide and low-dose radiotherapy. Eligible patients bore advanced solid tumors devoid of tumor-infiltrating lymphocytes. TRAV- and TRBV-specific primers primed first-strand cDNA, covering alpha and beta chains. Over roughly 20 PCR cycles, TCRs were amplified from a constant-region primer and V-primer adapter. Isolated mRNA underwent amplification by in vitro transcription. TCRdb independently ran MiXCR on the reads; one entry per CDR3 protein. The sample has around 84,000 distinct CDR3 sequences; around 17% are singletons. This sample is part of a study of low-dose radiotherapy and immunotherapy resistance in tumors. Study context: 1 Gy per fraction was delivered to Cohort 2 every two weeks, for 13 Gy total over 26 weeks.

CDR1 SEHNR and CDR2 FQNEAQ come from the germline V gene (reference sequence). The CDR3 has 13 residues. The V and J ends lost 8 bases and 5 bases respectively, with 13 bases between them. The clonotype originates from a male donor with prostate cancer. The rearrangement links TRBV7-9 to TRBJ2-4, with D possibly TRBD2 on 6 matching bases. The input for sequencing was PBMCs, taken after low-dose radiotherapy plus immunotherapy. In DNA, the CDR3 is TGTGCCAGCCACTCCGGAGGGGAAAACATTCAGTACTTC. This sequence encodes CASHSGGENIQYF. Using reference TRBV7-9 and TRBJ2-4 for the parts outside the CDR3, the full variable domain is DTGVSQNPRHKITKRGQNVTFRCDPISEHNRLYWYRQTLGQGPEFLTYFQNEAQLEKSRLLSDRFSAERPKGSFSTLEIQRTEQGDSAMYLCASHSGGENIQYFGAGTRLSVL.